The 18 T cell receptor beta chains below were found in one sample sequenced in a study of T cell responses to AZD1222 COVID-19 vaccine (dated by TCRdb to the early 2020s). What this sample's time point label stands for: about 28 days (+/-7) after the second vaccine dose. Receptor amplification or capture employed the immunoSEQ multiplex PCR assay. TCRdb provides this immuneACCESS table in a form limited to in-frame rearrangements. Some clones are lacking; in checked studies, under half of them reflect an unresolved V gene, and why the rest are absent is not known. This sample lists roughly 99,000 clones; 70% to 90% were detected once. The ten most abundant clones make up 4.5% to 5.5% of the sample. The starting material was peripheral blood, obtained 28 days after the second AZD1222 dose. The receptors come from an adult who received the AZD1222 COVID-19 vaccine.

This clone occurred a few times. The chain joins TRBV10-1 to TRBJ1-5; D not resolved. CDR1 is WNHNN and CDR2 is SYGVQD in the germline V gene (reference sequence). V was cut by 3 bases and J by 6 bases, with 9 bases left in between. This CDR3 contains 13 residues. Written as DNA, the CDR3 is TGCGCCAGCAGTGAAATGATCGGTCAGCCCCAGCATTTT. Translating it yields CASSEMIGQPQHF.

Note on this clone: A read error may produce the germline difference seen at one junction end. V and J are TRBV19 and TRBJ1-2, with 11 bases matching TRBD1. The CDR3 is 17 amino acids. Germline loops: CDR1 LNHDA, CDR2 SQIVND (reference sequence). For the CDR3, the DNA is TGTGCCAGTAGTGCAGGACAGGGGGCACGACCTGACTATGGCTACATCTTC. It specifies CASSAGQGARPDYGYIF.

V gene TRBV6-1 combines with J gene TRBJ1-1; D gene ambiguous. CDR1 is MNHNS and CDR2 is SASEGT in the germline V gene. The CDR3 has 13 amino acids. V was cut by 1 base and J by 6 bases, with 9 bases left in between. CDR3 sequence: CASSEVRSAEAFF. The CDR3 DNA reads as TGTGCCAGCAGTGAAGTCCGGAGCGCTGAAGCTTTCTTT.

The table lists this clone with a count of one. The chain combines TRBV18 with TRBJ2-5; D is undetermined. Trimming took off 2 bases at V and 3 bases at J, with 19 bases between the two ends. This CDR3 is built from 17 residues. Germline V CDR1 and CDR2: KGHSH, LQKENI. The CDR3, as DNA: TGTGCCAGCTCACCAGGATTCACACAACCTGGGGAAGAGACCCAGTACTTC. This translates into CASSPGFTQPGEETQYF.

J is TRBJ1-2 and V is TRBV19; D perhaps matches TRBD1 (6 bases). Trimming removed 0 bases from V and 2 bases from J, with 10 bases in between. The CDR3 extends over 15 amino acids. The germline gives CDR1 LNHDA, CDR2 SQIVND (reference sequence). The CDR3 loop reads CASSIEGTTNYGYTF. CDR3 DNA sequence: TGTGCCAGTAGTATAGAAGGGACAACGAACTATGGCTACACCTTC. The variable domain in full, completed from reference TRBV19 and TRBJ1-2, reads DGGITQSPKYLFRKEGQNVTLSCEQNLNHDAMYWYRQDPGQGLRLIYYSQIVNDFQKGDIAEGYSVSREKKESFPLTVTSAQKNPTAFYLCASSIEGTTNYGYTFGSGTRLTVV.

J is TRBJ2-2 and V is TRBV10-2; a weak D match, TRBD2 (5 bases). Germline loops: CDR1 WSHSY, CDR2 SAAADI. Trimming took off 0 bases at V and 1 base at J, with 6 bases between the two ends. There are 15 residues in the CDR3. In DNA form, the CDR3 reads TGCGCCAGCAGTGAGTCCGGGAAGAACACCGGGGAGCTGTTTTTT. Amino acids: CASSESGKNTGELFF.

The chain is built from TRBV12-3 or TRBV12-4 and TRBJ2-1; tentative D call: TRBD2 (5 bases). V dropped 6 bases and J dropped 11 bases, with 14 bases sitting between them. This CDR3 spans 12 amino acids. DNA for the CDR3: TGTGCCAGCAGACCGTCTTCCGGGAAGCAGTTCTTC. It codes for CASRPSSGKQFF.

J is TRBJ2-5 and V is TRBV27; no definite D call. This CDR3 is 16 amino acids long. Germline V gene sequence: CDR1 MNHEY, CDR2 SMNVEV (reference sequence). V lost 6 bases, J lost 1 base, and 18 bases lay in between. CDR3 sequence reads: CASSRLPVGSQETQYF. CDR3 coding DNA: TGTGCCAGCAGCCGCCTCCCAGTAGGGTCCCAAGAGACCCAGTACTTC.

The chain combines TRBV19 with TRBJ1-2; D may be TRBD1 (6 bases). Germline loops: CDR1 LNHDA, CDR2 SQIVND (reference sequence). The V end lost 3 bases, the J end lost 6 bases, and 20 bases lay between the germline ends. CDR3 length equals 16 residues. The DNA for the CDR3 is TGTGCCAGTAGTATGGGCGCGGCAGGGGCCGTCGATGGCTACACCTTC. Translation gives CASSMGAAGAVDGYTF.

This clone was seen only once. The genes are TRBV9 and TRBJ2-1; D is ambiguous. The V end was cut by 3 bases, the J end by 3 bases, with 13 bases between. The CDR3 is 15 residues long. CDR1 SGDLS and CDR2 YYNGEE come from the germline V gene. The CDR3 DNA sequence: TGTGCCAGCAGCGGTGAAGGAGTCGGCTACAATGAGCAGTTCTTC. It translates to CASSGEGVGYNEQFF.

The genes are TRBV7-9 and TRBJ1-2; D is undetermined. The CDR3 spans 13 residues. CDR1 is SEHNR and CDR2 is FQNEAQ in the germline V gene (reference sequence). V was shortened by 5 bases and J by 2 bases, with 9 bases between the two germline ends. The CDR3 loop is CASSTDGNYGYTF. CDR3 bases: TGTGCCAGCAGCACGGACGGCAACTATGGCTACACCTTC.

This clone was observed once. This sequence joins TRBV7-9 and TRBJ2-7; D may be TRBD1 or TRBD2 (5 bases each). Germline assignment: CDR1 SEHNR and CDR2 FQNEAQ (reference sequence). Deletions cut 5 bases from V and 0 bases from J, with 17 bases between. The CDR3 runs 16 residues. In nucleotides, the CDR3 is TGTGCCAGCAGCCCGACTGTGGGGACCCTCTCCTACGAGCAGTACTTC. Its protein product is CASSPTVGTLSYEQYF.

J is TRBJ1-4 and V is TRBV18; tentatively, D is TRBD1 (6 bases). Germline V gives CDR1 KGHSH, CDR2 LQKENI. This CDR3 has 15 amino acids. The V end was cut by 3 bases, the J end by 8 bases, with 16 bases between. The CDR3 DNA follows: TGTGCCAGCTCACCTTCTACAGGGTCGGGAGAAAAACTGTTTTTT. Translated, it gives CASSPSTGSGEKLFF.

The V gene is TRBV12-3 or TRBV12-4, the J gene TRBJ2-5; a possible D gene is TRBD2 (6 bases). V shed 3 bases and J shed 4 bases, with 9 bases lying between them. CDR3 length: 13 residues. CDR3 coding DNA: TGTGCCAGCAGTTTTGGAGCGGGAGAGACCCAGTACTTC. This gives the protein CASSFGAGETQYF.

The chain has TRBV2 and TRBJ1-5; D unclear. Germline-derived CDR1 and CDR2 are SNHLY and FYNNEI. V lost 4 bases, J lost 3 bases, and 10 bases lay in between. The CDR3 totals 14 residues. The CDR3 coding sequence is TGTGCCAGCAGTGTATTCAGGTCCAATCAGCCCCAGCATTTT. Amino acid sequence: CASSVFRSNQPQHF.

This chain uses TRBV19 with TRBJ1-1; tentatively, D is TRBD1 (5 bases). There are 14 residues in the CDR3. Germline CDR1 and CDR2: LNHDA and SQIVND (reference sequence). The germline V and J ends were trimmed by 1 base and 4 bases, with 10 bases remaining between them. CDR3: CASSIVGLGTEAFF. The CDR3 DNA reads as TGTGCCAGTAGTATAGTGGGACTCGGCACTGAAGCTTTCTTT.

The CDR3 bases are TGTGCCAGCAGCGCGGGACATTCAAACTATGGCTACACCTTC. Translation gives CASSAGHSNYGYTF. The chain joins TRBV9 to TRBJ1-2; tentatively, D is TRBD1 (6 bases). V was cut by 3 bases and J by 2 bases, with 11 bases left in between. This CDR3 is 14 amino acids long. Germline CDR1 SGDLS, CDR2 YYNGEE.

The V gene is TRBV28, the J gene TRBJ1-5, with no clear D. The CDR3 is made up of 15 amino acids. Germline CDR1 reads MDHEN; CDR2 reads SYDVKM. Trimming cost V 3 bases and J 4 bases, with 13 bases left between them. In nucleotides, the CDR3 is TGTGCCAGCAGTTTTAGGCCAGCCTCTAATCAGCCCCAGCATTTT. Protein: CASSFRPASNQPQHF.